This T cell receptor beta chain appears in the sequencing data of a study of CD4 and CD8 cells across lung adenocarcinoma regions. One entry per CDR3 protein results from TCRdb running MiXCR on the PCR reads. The repertoire holds approximately 17,000 distinct CDR3 sequences, 46% seen once, with roughly a fifth in the top ten. Germline V gene data show CDR1 as MNHNS and CDR2 as SASEGT. This CDR3 is built from 13 residues. The chain joins TRBV6-1 to TRBJ2-5, with D perhaps TRBD2 (5 bases). TRBJ2-3 matches the DNA end more closely, so the J call is doubtful. The TCR originated in a male donor with lung adenocarcinoma. The CD4 and CD8 labels of this study may be unreliable. Material for sequencing was CD4+ T cells from the margin of a lung tumor. Here the CDR3 reads CASGSGVYETQYF. CDR3 in DNA: TGTGCCAGCGGGAGCGGTGTTTATGAGACGCAGTATTTT.